The T cell receptor (beta chain) under discussion was sequenced for a study of CD8 T cells in Susac syndrome. The length of the CDR3 is 17 residues. Trimming cost V 4 bases and J 1 base, with 18 bases left between them. Germline CDR1 reads SGHKS; CDR2 reads YYEKEE (reference sequence). CD8+ and CD4+ T cells from blood underwent TCR beta sequencing. Reverse transcription of about 0.5 to 1 ug RNA used random hexamers. TCR beta CDR3 was amplified by immunoSEQ multiplex PCR. This amplification extended across 54 Vbeta and 13 Jbeta segments. Using its own MiXCR run on the immunoSEQ multiplex PCR reads, TCRdb lists one record per CDR3 protein. The data show approximately 65,000 distinct CDR3 sequences, around nine tenths seen once.

The source of this sequence is a human donor in good health. What was sequenced was CD8+ T cells from PBMCs. The V call is TRBV5-5, the J call TRBJ2-1, with D possibly being TRBD1 or TRBD2 (5 bases each). This CDR3 is CASSPWAGTSSYNEQFF. In DNA form, the CDR3 reads TGTGCCAGCAGCCCTTGGGCCGGGACGTCTTCCTACAATGAGCAGTTCTTC.